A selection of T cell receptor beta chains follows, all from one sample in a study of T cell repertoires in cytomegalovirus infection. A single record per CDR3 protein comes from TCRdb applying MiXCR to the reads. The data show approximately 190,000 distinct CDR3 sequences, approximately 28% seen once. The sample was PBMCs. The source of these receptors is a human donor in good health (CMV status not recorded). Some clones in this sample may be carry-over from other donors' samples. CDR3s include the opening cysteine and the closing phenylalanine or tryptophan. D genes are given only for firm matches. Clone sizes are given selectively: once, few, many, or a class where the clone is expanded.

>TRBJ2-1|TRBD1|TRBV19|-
CASAPGQGGDEQFF
TGTGCCAGTGCTCCGGGACAGGGGGGTGATGAGCAGTTCTTC
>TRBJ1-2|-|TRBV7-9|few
CASSPHTIGTSGYTF
TGTGCCAGCAGCCCCCACACCATCGGGACAAGTGGCTACACCTTC
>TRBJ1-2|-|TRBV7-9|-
CASSLEGLDYGYTF
TGTGCCAGCAGCTTAGAAGGGCTAGACTATGGCTACACCTTC
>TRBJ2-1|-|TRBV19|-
CVSSNRVSYNEQFF
TGTGTCAGTAGTAATCGGGTCTCCTACAATGAGCAGTTCTTC
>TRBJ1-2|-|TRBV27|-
CASSRRENYGYTF
TGTGCCAGCAGCCGCAGGGAGAACTATGGCTACACCTTC
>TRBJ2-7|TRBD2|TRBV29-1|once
CSARLAGGYEQYF
TGCAGCGCCCGACTAGCGGGGGGCTACGAGCAGTACTTC
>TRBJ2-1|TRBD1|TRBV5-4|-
CASRTGTESYNEQFF
TGTGCCAGCAGAACCGGGACAGAATCCTACAATGAGCAGTTCTTC
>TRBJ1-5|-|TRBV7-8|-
CASSLSGPRMRGNQPQHF
TGTGCCAGCAGCTTATCGGGGCCGAGGATGAGGGGCAATCAGCCCCAGCATTTT
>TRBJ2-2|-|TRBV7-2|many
CASRPLGQNNTGELFF
TGTGCCAGCAGGCCGTTGGGACAAAATAACACCGGGGAGCTGTTTTTT
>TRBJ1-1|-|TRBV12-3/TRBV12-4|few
CASSLKGFTEAFF
TGTGCCAGCAGTTTAAAGGGCTTTACTGAAGCTTTCTTT
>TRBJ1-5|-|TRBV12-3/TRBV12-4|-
CASTLARGQPQHF
TGTGCCAGCACTCTGGCCAGGGGTCAGCCCCAGCATTTT
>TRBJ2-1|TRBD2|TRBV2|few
CASNGGGLRNEQFF
TGTGCCAGCAATGGCGGGGGATTAAGGAATGAGCAGTTCTTC
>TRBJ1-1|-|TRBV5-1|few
CASSPDSPGAFF
TGCGCCAGCAGCCCGGACAGCCCCGGCGCTTTCTTT
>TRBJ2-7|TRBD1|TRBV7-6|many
CASSPNTGGYEQYF
TGTGCCAGCAGCCCCAACACAGGGGGCTACGAGCAGTACTTC
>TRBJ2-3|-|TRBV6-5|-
CASSRGRGDTQYF
TGTGCCAGCAGCCGGGGGCGGGGAGATACGCAGTATTTT
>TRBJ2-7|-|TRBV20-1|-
CSARSRWGRSYEQYF
TGCAGTGCTAGAAGTAGGTGGGGGAGGTCCTACGAGCAGTACTTC
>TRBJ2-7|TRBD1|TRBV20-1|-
CSARSVTGASYEQYF
TGCAGTGCTAGATCCGTAACAGGGGCCTCCTACGAGCAGTACTTC
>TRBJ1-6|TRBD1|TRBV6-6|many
CASSYSRTGANSPLHF
TGTGCCAGCAGTTACTCGAGAACAGGGGCCAATTCACCCCTCCACTTT